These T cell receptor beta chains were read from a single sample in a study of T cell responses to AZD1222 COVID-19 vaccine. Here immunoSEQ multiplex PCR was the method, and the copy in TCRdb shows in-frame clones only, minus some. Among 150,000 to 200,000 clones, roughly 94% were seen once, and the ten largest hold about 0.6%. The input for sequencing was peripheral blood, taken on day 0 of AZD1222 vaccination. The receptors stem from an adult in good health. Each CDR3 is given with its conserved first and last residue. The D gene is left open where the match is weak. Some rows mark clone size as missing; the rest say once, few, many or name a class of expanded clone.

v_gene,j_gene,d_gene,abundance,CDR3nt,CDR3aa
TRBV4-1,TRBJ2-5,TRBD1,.,TGCGCCAGCAGTCCCCATAAACTCACCCCGGGACAGGAAGAGACCCAGTACTTC,CASSPHKLTPGQEETQYF
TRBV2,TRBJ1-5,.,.,TGTGCCAGCAGTGAGGGGGCTGGCAATCAGCCCCAGCATTTT,CASSEGAGNQPQHF
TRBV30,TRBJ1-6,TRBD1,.,TGTGCCTGGAGCAGGGGGCAGGAATCACCCCTCCACTTT,CAWSRGQESPLHF
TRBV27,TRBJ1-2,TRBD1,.,TGTGCCAGCAGGGATTGGACAGGTCCCAAAGCTAACTATGGCTACACCTTC,CASRDWTGPKANYGYTF
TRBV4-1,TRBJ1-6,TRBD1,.,TGCGCCAGCAGCCCGGGACAGCCGTTGGCCTATAATTCACCCCTCCACTTT,CASSPGQPLAYNSPLHF
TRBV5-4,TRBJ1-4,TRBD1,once,TGTGCCAGCAGCTTGGTTGTCGGGACAGGGTTCGCTAATGAAAAACTGTTTTTT,CASSLVVGTGFANEKLFF
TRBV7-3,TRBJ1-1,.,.,TGTGCCAGCAGCTTGGAAGAGAACACTGAAGCTTTCTTT,CASSLEENTEAFF
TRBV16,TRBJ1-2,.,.,TGTGCCAGCAGCCAATCGTACGGCTCTAGAGGCTACACCTTC,CASSQSYGSRGYTF
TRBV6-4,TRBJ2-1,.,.,TGTGCCAGCAGCGAACAGGGCTCCTACAATGAGCAGTTCTTC,CASSEQGSYNEQFF
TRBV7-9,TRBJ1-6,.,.,TGTGCCAGCAGCTTAAGGTCTGCTAATTCACCCCTCCACTTT,CASSLRSANSPLHF